The 10 T cell receptor beta chains below all came from one sample that was sequenced in a study of control samples from healthy donors and cancer patients. The table came from immunoSEQ multiplex PCR; TCRdb's copy has only in-frame clones and leaves some out. Among roughly 150,000 clones listed, 90% to 95% were seen once. The sequencing sample was made of blood. The receptors were sampled from a young man in good health.

The chain has TRBV5-1 and TRBJ2-1; TRBD2 matches at 8 bases. Germline-derived CDR1 and CDR2 are SGHRS and YFSETQ. CDR3 size: 16 residues. Trimming cost V 6 bases and J 0 bases; bases outside gene matches: 8. The CDR3 DNA reads TGCGCCAGCACCGTTATCGGGACTAGCTCCTACAATGAGCAGTTCTTC. Its protein is CASTVIGTSSYNEQFF.

The chain employs TRBV19 and TRBJ2-1; weak D call: TRBD2 (6 bases). The CDR3 contains 12 residues. With 6 bases removed from V and 9 bases from J, the gap between germline ends came to 12 bases. From germline, CDR1 is LNHDA and CDR2 SQIVND (reference sequence). This chain's CDR3 is CASSLGSPEQFF. The CDR3, as DNA: TGTGCCAGTAGCCTCGGGAGCCCTGAGCAGTTCTTC. The complete variable domain, with remaining parts taken from reference TRBV19 and TRBJ2-1, reads DGGITQSPKYLFRKEGQNVTLSCEQNLNHDAMYWYRQDPGQGLRLIYYSQIVNDFQKGDIAEGYSVSREKKESFPLTVTSAQKNPTAFYLCASSLGSPEQFFGPGTRLTVL.

This clone was recorded only once. The chain recombines TRBV19 with TRBJ2-1; TRBD2 aligns across 10 bases. V lost 5 bases to trimming and J lost 10 bases; unmatched junction nucleotides: 5. Germline CDR1 and CDR2: LNHDA and SQIVND (reference sequence). This CDR3 has 13 amino acids. CDR3 in amino acids: CASSVGLAEEQFF. In DNA form, the CDR3 reads TGTGCCAGTAGTGTAGGACTAGCGGAGGAGCAGTTCTTC.

The V gene is TRBV27, the J gene TRBJ2-7, with D tentatively TRBD1 or TRBD2 (5 bases each). Germline CDR1 reads MNHEY; CDR2 reads SMNVEV (reference sequence). This CDR3 is built from 13 residues. The V and J ends lost 2 bases and 1 base respectively, with 6 bases between them. This CDR3 is CASSLGGSYEQYF. CDR3 bases: TGTGCCAGCAGTTTAGGGGGATCCTACGAGCAGTACTTC.

The CDR3: CASSRASTDTQYF. The CDR3 nucleotides are TGCGCCAGCAGCAGGGCTTCCACAGATACGCAGTATTTT. The chain uses TRBV5-1 and TRBJ2-3; D is unresolved. The length of the CDR3 is 13 residues. Trimming took off 4 bases at V and 2 bases at J, with 8 bases between the two ends. Germline-derived CDR1 and CDR2 are SGHRS and YFSETQ. Combining the CDR3 with reference TRBV5-1 and TRBJ2-3 gives the whole variable domain KAGVTQTPRYLIKTRGQQVTLSCSPISGHRSVSWYQQTPGQGLQFLFEYFSETQRNKGNFPGRFSGRQFSNSRSEMNVSTLELGDSALYLCASSRASTDTQYFGPGTRLTVL.

This clone was counted only a few times. A junction boundary mismatches the germline segment, possibly from a read error. V and J are TRBV2 and TRBJ1-2, with unresolved D. This CDR3 has 11 amino acids. CDR1 and CDR2 from the germline V gene are SNHLY and FYNNEI. In DNA form, the CDR3 reads TGTGCCAGCGGTGACAACTATGGCTACACCTTC. Translating gives CASGDNYGYTF.

In this sample, this clone turned up a few times. J is TRBJ2-6 and V is TRBV3-1 (or the pseudogene TRBV3-2), with D unresolved. This CDR3 region has 13 residues. In germline, CDR1 is LGHDT, CDR2 YNNKEL (reference sequence). The ends were cut back, 8 bases at V and 0 bases at J, with 5 bases in the middle. The CDR3 is CASFGSGANVLTF. The CDR3 bases are TGTGCCAGCTTCGGCTCTGGGGCCAACGTCCTGACTTTC.

The chain has TRBV5-4 and TRBJ2-5, with D possibly TRBD2 on 6 matching bases. Germline CDR1 is SGHNT and CDR2 is YYREEE (reference sequence). The CDR3 extends over 14 amino acids. V gave up 5 bases and J gave up 4 bases, with 15 bases separating them. For the CDR3, the DNA is TGTGCCAGCAGAGGGAGGCTGGGATCAGAGACCCAGTACTTC. Amino acids: CASRGRLGSETQYF.

This chain links TRBV30 with TRBJ1-4; D unresolved. Germline V gene data show CDR1 as GTSNPN and CDR2 as SVGIG (reference sequence). The CDR3 totals 15 residues. Trimming shortened V by 2 bases and J by 8 bases, and 18 bases separated the two germline ends. The CDR3 region has the DNA TGTGCCTGGAGTAAGGGTCGGGGAATAGGAGAAAAACTGTTTTTT. Translated, it gives CAWSKGRGIGEKLFF.

The V gene is TRBV4-1, the J gene TRBJ2-1; TRBD1 agrees at 7 bases. Germline CDR1 and CDR2: MGHRA and YSYEKL. The CDR3 consists of 15 residues. V dropped 5 bases and J dropped 1; count of bases not matched to a gene: 5. The DNA of the CDR3 is TGCGCCAGCAGCGGGGACAGTGGATCCTACAATGAGCAGTTCTTC. It encodes CASSGDSGSYNEQFF.